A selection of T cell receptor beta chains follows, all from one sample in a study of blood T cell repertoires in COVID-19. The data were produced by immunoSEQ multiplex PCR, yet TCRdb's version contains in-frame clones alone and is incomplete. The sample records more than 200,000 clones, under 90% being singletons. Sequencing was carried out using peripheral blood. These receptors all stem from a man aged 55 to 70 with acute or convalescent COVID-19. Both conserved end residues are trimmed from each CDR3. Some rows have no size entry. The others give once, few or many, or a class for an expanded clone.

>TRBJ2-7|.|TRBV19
ASSIGRGEQY
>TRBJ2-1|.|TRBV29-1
SVDRDGGYNEQF
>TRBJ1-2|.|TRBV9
ASSVVGQGNYGYT
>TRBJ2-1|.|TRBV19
ASSMGRSHNEQF
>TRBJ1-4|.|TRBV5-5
ASSGWTDEKLF
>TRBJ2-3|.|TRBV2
ASRSPSTDTQY
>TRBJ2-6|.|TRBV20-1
SASRGMLSGANVLT
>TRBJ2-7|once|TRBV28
ASTSPGQGYEQY
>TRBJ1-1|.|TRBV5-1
ASYGDTEAF
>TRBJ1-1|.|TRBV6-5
ASSYRGQQNTEAF
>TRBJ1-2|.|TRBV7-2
ASSLLGGTGGYT
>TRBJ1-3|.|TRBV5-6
ASRIFGGGGNTIY
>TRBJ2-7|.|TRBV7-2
ASSSLVYEQY
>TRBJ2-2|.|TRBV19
ASSPDRAGELF
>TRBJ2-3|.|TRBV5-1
PSRAGGGTDTQY
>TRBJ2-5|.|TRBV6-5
ASRLRRGAWETQY
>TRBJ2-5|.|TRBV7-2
ASSLTGQGYRETQY
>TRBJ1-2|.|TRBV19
ASSMREAAGYT
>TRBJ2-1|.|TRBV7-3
ASSPRGGTYQF
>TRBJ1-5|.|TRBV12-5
ASGLVQLGDRVSGRDQPQH
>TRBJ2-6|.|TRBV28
ASVRDRGRGANVLT
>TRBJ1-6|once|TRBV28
ASSFRDRNSPLH
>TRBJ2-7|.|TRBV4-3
ASSPSRAPSYEQY
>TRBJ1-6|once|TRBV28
ASSLPNSYNSPLH
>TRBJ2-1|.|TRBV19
ATNGGLAGGHSYNEQF
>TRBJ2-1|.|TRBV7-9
ASSKDWGGYNEQF
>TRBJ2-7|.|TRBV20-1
SASGTGVYEQY
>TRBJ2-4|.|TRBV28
ASSPTPRGEGSSLAKNIQY
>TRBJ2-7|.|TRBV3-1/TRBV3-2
ASSQAGTGSYEQY
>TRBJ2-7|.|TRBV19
ASRPPGLAGAEQY
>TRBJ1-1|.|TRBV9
ASSASQGSTEAF
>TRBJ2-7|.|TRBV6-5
ASSSGQGGYEQY
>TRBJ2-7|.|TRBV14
ASSQGLAGGPLEQY
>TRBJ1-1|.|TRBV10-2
ASSFTGSAEAF
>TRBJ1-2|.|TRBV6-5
ASSYLDREGGYT
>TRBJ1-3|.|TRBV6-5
ASRQTGILRDTIY
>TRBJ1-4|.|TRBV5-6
ASSLSGTGAAGEKLF
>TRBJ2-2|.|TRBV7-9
ASSSRETARGTGELF
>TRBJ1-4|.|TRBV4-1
ASSSDRANEKLF
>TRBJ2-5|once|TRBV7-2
ASSKPGGETQY
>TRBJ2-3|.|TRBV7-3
ASSMYGGDPTDTQY